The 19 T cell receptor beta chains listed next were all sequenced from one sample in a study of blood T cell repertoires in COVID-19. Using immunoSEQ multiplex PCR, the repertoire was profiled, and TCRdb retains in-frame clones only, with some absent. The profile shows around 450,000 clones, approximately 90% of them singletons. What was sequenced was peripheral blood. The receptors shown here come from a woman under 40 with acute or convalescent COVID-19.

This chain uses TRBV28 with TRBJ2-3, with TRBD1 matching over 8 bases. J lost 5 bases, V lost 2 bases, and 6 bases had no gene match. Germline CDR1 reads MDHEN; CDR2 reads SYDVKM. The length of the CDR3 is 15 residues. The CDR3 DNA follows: TGTGCCAGCAGTTTAAGCTCCAGGGGGCGAGATACGCAGTATTTT. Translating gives CASSLSSRGRDTQYF.

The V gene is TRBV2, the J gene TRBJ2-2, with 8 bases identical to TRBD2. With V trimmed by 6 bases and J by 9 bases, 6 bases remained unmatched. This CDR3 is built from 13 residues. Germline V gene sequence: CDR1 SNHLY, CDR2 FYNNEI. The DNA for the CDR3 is TGTGCCAGCAGACTCTTAGCGGGGAGGGAGCTGTTTTTT. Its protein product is CASRLLAGRELFF.

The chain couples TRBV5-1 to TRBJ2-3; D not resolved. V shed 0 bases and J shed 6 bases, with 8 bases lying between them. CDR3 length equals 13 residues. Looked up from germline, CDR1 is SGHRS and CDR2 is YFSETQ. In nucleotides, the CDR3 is TGCGCCAGCAGCTTGGGACCGGAGGATACGCAGTATTTT. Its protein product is CASSLGPEDTQYF.

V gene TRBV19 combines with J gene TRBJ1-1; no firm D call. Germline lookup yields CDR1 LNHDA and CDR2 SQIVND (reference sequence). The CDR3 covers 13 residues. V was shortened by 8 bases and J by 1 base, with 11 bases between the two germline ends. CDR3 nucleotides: TGTGCCAGTGGTGGACTGGGGAACACTGAAGCTTTCTTT. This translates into CASGGLGNTEAFF.

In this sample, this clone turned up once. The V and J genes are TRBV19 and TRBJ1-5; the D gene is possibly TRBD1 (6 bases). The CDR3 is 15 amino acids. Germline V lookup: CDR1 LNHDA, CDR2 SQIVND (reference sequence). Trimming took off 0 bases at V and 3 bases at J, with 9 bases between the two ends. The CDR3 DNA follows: TGTGCCAGTAGTATAGACAGGACAGCCAATCAGCCCCAGCATTTT. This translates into CASSIDRTANQPQHF.

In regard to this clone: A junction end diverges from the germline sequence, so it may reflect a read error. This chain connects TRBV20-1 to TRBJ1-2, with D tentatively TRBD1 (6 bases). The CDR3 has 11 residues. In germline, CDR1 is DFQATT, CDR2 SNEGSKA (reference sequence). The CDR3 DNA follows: TGCAGTGCGACAGGAAGGGATGGCTACATCTTC. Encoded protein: CSATGRDGYIF.

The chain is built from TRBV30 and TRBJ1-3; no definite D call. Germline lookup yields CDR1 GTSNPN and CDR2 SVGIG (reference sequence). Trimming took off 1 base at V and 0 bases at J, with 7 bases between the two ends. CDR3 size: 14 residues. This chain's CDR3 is CAWSGAPSGNTIYF. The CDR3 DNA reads TGTGCCTGGAGTGGGGCGCCCTCTGGAAACACCATATATTTT.

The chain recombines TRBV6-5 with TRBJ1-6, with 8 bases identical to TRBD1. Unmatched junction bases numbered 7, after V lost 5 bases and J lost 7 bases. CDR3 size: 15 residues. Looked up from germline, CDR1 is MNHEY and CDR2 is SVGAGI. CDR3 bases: TGTGCCAGCAGTCGGACAGGGTGGACCAATTCACCCCTCCACTTT. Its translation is CASSRTGWTNSPLHF.

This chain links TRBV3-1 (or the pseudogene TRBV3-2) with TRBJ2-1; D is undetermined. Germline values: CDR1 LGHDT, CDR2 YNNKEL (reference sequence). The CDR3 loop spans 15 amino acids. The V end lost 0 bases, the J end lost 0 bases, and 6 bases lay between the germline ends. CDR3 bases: TGTGCCAGCAGCCAAGAAATCTACTCCTACAATGAGCAGTTCTTC. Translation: CASSQEIYSYNEQFF.

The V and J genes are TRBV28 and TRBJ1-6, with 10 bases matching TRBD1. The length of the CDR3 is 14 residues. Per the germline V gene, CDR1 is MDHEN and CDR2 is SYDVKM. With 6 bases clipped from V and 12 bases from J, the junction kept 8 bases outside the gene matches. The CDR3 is CASRLGTGVLPLHF. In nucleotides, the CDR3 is TGTGCCAGCAGGTTAGGGACAGGGGTTCTACCCCTCCACTTT.

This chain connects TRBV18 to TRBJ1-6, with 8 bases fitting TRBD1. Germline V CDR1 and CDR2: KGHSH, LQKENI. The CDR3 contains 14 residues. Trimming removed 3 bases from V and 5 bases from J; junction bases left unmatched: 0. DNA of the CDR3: TGTGCCAGCTCACCGACAGGGGATAATTCACCCCTCCACTTT. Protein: CASSPTGDNSPLHF.

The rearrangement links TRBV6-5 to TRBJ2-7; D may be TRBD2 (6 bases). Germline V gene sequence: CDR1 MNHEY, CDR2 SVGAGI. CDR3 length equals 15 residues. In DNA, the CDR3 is TGTGCGATAAATGGGGGGACCTATAGCACCTACGAGCAGTACTTC. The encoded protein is CAINGGTYSTYEQYF.

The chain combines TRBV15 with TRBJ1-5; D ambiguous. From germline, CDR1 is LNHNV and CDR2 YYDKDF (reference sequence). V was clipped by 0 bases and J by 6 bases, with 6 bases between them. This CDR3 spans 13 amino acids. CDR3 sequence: CATSRDYGQPQHF. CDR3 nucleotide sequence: TGTGCCACCAGCAGAGATTACGGTCAGCCCCAGCATTTT.

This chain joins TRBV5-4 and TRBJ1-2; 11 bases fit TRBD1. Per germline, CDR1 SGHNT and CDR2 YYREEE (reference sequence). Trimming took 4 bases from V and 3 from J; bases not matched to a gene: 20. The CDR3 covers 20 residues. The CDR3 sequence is CASSQSTYSGQGVRHYGYTF. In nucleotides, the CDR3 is TGTGCCAGCAGCCAGTCTACCTACTCGGGACAGGGGGTTAGGCACTATGGCTACACCTTC.

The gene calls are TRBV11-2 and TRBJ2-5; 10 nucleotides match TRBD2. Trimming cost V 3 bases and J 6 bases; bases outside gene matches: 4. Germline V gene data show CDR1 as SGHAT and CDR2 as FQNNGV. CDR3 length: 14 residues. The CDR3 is CASSFGTSDQTQYF. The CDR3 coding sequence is TGTGCCAGCAGCTTTGGGACTAGCGATCAGACCCAGTACTTC.

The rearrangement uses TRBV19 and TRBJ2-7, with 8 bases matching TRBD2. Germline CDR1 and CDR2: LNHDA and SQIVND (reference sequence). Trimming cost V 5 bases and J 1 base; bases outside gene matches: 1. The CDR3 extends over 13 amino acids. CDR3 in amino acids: CASSGTSSYEQYF. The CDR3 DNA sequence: TGTGCCAGTAGTGGGACTAGTTCCTACGAGCAGTACTTC.

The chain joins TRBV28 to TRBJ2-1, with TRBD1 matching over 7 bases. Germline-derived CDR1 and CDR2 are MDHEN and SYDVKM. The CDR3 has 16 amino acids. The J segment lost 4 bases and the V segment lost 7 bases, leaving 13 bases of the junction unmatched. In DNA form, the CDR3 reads TGTGCCAGCACCACACATAAAACAGGGGTTTACAATGAGCAGTTCTTC. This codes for CASTTHKTGVYNEQFF.

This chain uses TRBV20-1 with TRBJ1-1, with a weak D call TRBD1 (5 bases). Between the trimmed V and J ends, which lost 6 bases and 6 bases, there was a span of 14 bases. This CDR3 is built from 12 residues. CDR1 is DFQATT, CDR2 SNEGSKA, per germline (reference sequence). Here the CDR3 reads CSASRQFSEAFF. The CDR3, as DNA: TGCAGTGCGAGTAGACAGTTTTCTGAAGCTTTCTTT.

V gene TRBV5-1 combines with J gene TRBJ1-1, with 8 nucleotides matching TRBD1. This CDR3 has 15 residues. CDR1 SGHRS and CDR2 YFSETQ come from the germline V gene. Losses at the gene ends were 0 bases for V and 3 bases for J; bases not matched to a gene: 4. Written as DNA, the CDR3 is TGCGCCAGCAGCTTGGTTCAGGGGGCGGACACTGAAGCTTTCTTT. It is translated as CASSLVQGADTEAFF.